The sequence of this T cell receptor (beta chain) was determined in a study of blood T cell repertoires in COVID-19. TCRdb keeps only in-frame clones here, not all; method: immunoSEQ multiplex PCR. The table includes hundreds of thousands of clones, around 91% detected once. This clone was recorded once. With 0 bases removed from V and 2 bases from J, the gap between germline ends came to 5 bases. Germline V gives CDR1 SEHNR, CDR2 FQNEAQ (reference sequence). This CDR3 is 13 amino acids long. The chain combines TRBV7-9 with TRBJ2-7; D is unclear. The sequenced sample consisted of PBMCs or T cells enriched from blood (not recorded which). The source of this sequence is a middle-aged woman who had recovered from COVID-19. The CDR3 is CASSLAAPYEQYF. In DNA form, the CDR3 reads TGTGCCAGCAGCTTAGCAGCACCCTACGAGCAGTACTTC.